Given below is one T cell receptor beta chain in context. With 60 Vbeta and 13 Jbeta primers, the PCR was carried out. This table comes from immunoSEQ multiplex PCR, and its TCRdb copy is limited to in-frame clones, with some not included. The sample includes 85,000 to 130,000 clones, about two thirds of them seen just once. These data come from a study of cytomegalovirus exposure and HLA in healthy donors. The germline V gene has CDR1 SGHRS and CDR2 YFSETQ. The CDR3 has 21 residues. V was shortened by 2 bases and J by 4 bases, with 33 bases between the two germline ends. V and J are TRBV5-1 and TRBJ1-2, with TRBD1 as a possible D gene (5 bases). This sequence was found in a boy younger than 18 in good health and CMV-seronegative. The sequenced sample consisted of PBMCs. The CDR3 sequence: CASSLRTPGTLMSLGLYGYTF. The CDR3 DNA is TGCGCCAGCAGCTTAAGAACACCCGGGACTCTTATGTCTTTGGGACTCTATGGCTACACCTTC.